This T cell receptor (beta chain) came from a study of T cell responses to AZD1222 COVID-19 vaccine. V lost 5 bases to trimming and J lost 7 bases; unmatched junction nucleotides: 10. The CDR3 runs 14 residues. Germline V gene data show CDR1 as SGHRS and CDR2 as YFSETQ. This clone came up once. Its specificity is not known. The protocol was immunoSEQ multiplex PCR, while the TCRdb copy is restricted to in-frame clones and leaves out a portion. Of roughly 140,000 clones in the sample, 94% were seen once. Study-level points and caveats: Compared with day 0, the breadth and depth of the Spike-specific TCR repertoire rose significantly after two doses of AZD1222. In the spike-specific TCR repertoire, nearly half reportedly target unmutated variant regions. Among those given AZD1222, only 6 or 7 were seropositive at baseline. Donors were mostly white British, more females; clonal diversity possibly underestimated.

The sequencing here drew on peripheral blood, taken on day 0 of AZD1222 vaccination. The V call is TRBV5-1, the J call TRBJ1-2; 8 bases map to TRBD1. The clonotype was recovered from an adult in good health. The CDR3 region is CASSPGQGVGGYTF. CDR3 bases: TGCGCCAGCAGTCCCGGACAGGGAGTCGGTGGCTACACCTTC.